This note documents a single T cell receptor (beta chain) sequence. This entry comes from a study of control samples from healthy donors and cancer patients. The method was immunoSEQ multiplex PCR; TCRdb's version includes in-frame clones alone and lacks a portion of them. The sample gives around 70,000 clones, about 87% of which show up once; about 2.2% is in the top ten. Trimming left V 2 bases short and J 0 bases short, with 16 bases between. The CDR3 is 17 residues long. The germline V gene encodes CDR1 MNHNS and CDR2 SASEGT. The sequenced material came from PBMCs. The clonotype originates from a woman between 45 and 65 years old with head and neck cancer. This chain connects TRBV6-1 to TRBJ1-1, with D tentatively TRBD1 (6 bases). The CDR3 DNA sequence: TGTGCCAGCAGTGAATATCTTCGGACAGTTTTGAACACTGAAGCTTTCTTT. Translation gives CASSEYLRTVLNTEAFF.